Reported below is one TCR beta chain. No cognate antigen has been identified for it. There are no base qualities to consult, and no much larger clone falls within one base. TCRbeta CDR3 regions were amplified from genomic DNA by means of the immunoSEQ Assay, a bias-controlled multiplex PCR. As for the authors' bioinformatics: The number of nucleated cells in each sample was estimated from the amplification of reference gene primers within the assay. To quantify the absolute abundance of each unique TCRbeta CDR3 rearrangement, sequence reads were collapsed and filtered. For each sample, productive Simpson clonality was calculated by taking the square root of Simpson's diversity index across productive rearrangements. In TCRdb, the immuneACCESS table is reduced to in-frame sequences with V and J assigned. These tables do not hold every clone; where another copy was compared, an unresolved V gene accounts for under half, and the others remain unexplained. V, J and clone size are those of that table, while D and trimming were read from the DNA. For this sample the table gives roughly 16,000 clones, of which around 87% were detected only once. The ten largest clones represent less than 15% of the sample.

The data stem from a study of blood T cell repertoires in COVID-19 (dated by TCRdb to about 2020). About the study as a whole: The collaborator samples originated in the United States, Italy and Spain and spanned the acute and convalescent phases of COVID-19. Where HLA class I and class II types were available, the types were taken from metadata supplied by the sample provider, not from assay-based typing. Deeply sampled blood TCRbeta repertoires from subjects exposed to, actively infected with, or recovered from COVID-19 were included in the dataset. The samples were drawn from the first 160 participants of the ongoing ImmuneRACE study and from some 1,300 subjects provided by 6 global collaborators. Nearly every sample came with metadata listing a de-identified subject ID, COVID-19 status, age in years and sex. The prospective study material was composed of cDNA or gDNA derived from T cells, B-cell-depleted T cells, or PBMCs. A freely available public database, intended as a resource for researchers studying the immune response to SARS-CoV-2, is where the repertoires were released.

Beyond this particular receptor, the publication reports: How much clinical and demographic metadata was included differed by source and by participant, and the metadata was provided uncurated.

Collaborating institutions collected whole blood in K2EDTA tubes following their own protocols. For TCRbeta analysis, collaborator samples were shipped as frozen whole blood, as isolated PBMCs, or as DNA extracted from either sample type. This receptor was identified in a human donor in a cohort sampled during active COVID-19. The source material was peripheral blood.

The DNA reads as follows: TGTGCCAGCAGTGGGGACAGGGGTAATGAAAAACTGTTTTTT. Translation gives CASSGDRGNEKLFF. The sequence is built from TRBV2 and TRBJ1-4; TRBD1 agrees with 10 junctional bases. According to the germline V gene, CDR1 reads SNHLY and CDR2 reads FYNNEI. Trimmed from V: 4 bases; trimmed from J: 4 bases; junction bases lacking a gene match: 0. Spanning cysteine to phenylalanine, the CDR3 consists of 14 amino acids. Only the CDR3 region is kept as DNA, spanning 42 bases read in frame from base 1. The entire variable domain, with the stretches around the CDR3 drawn from the reference TRBV2 and TRBJ1-4 proteins, is EPEVTQTPSHQVTQMGQEVILRCVPISNHLYFYWYRQILGQKVEFLVSFYNNEISEKSEIFDDQFSVERPDGSNFTLKIRSTKLEDSAMYFCASSGDRGNEKLFFGSGTQLSVL.